The following is a T cell receptor (beta chain) sequence with its context. This specimen belongs to a study of CD8 T cells in ankylosing spondylitis. The CDR3 has 14 residues. V lost 5 bases, J lost 5 bases, and 18 bases lay in between. Per germline, CDR1 DFQATT and CDR2 SNEGSKA (reference sequence). TCRdb processed the 5' RACE reads anew with MiXCR; each CDR3 protein has one entry. The profile covers under 250,000 distinct CDR3 sequences, with about 26% appearing a single time and more than 6.5% taken by the ten largest. This chain joins TRBV20-1 and TRBJ1-1; possible D gene TRBD1, 6 bases. The sequence derives from a male donor with ankylosing spondylitis or in good health (not recorded which). The sequenced material came from blood, either unsorted or a sorted T cell fraction (not recorded which). CDR3 coding DNA: TGCAGTGCTGTTAACCCTACAGGGAGGACTGAAGCTTTCTTT. This translates into CSAVNPTGRTEAFF.